This record looks at one T cell receptor (beta chain) sequence and its context. Its antigen is undetermined. The CDR3 sequence is 17 residues long. The germline gives CDR1 LGHNT, CDR2 FRNRAP. V was pared by 0 bases and J by 2 bases, with 6 bases of the junction left unmatched. The data derive from a study of post-analysis software for immune sequencing data. About the research overall: In terms of disease course, relapsing-remitting, secondary progressive and progressive-relapsing multiple sclerosis were included. Study-level findings and limits: Patients carried roughly 5 TRBV segments more frequently than controls did, and TRBV5-6, TRBV5-1 and TRBV20-1 were among them.

Unique molecular identifiers were present in the TCR beta cDNA libraries. When roughly 0.9 to 10 million T cells were used, they gave a few hundred thousand cDNA molecules. TCRdb ran MiXCR on the PCR reads and lists one entry per CDR3 protein. The data hold about 620,000 distinct CDR3 sequences, with around 40% observed a single time. Sequencing was done on a sample of blood. The chain links TRBV12-5 to TRBJ2-3, with 9 bases identical to TRBD2. The sequence derives from a girl under 18 with multiple sclerosis. Here the CDR3 reads CASGLVGAGGSTDTQYF. As DNA, the CDR3 is TGTGCTAGTGGTTTGGTAGGAGCGGGGGGCTCCACAGATACGCAGTATTTT. Combining the CDR3 with reference TRBV12-5 and TRBJ2-3 gives the whole variable domain DARVTQTPRHKVTEMGQEVTMRCQPILGHNTVFWYRQTMMQGLELLAYFRNRAPLDDSGMPKDRFSAEMPDATLATLKIQPSEPRDSAVYFCASGLVGAGGSTDTQYFGPGTRLTVL.